This record covers a single T cell receptor beta chain. The antigen is unknown. This sample was included in a study of T cells in localized non-small cell lung cancer. Germline trimming cut 3 bases from V and 5 bases from J; bases unmatched to any gene: 9. This CDR3 contains 16 residues. Germline V gene lookup returns CDR1 SNHLY and CDR2 FYNNEI. Findings and limits, study-wide: Of the top 100 tumor clones, median roughly 60 were in adjacent lung, about 26 among its top 100. Heterogeneity remains possible, as sequencing covered one tumor region only. Compared with tumor, uninvolved adjacent lung displayed greater T cell clonality, ranking highest overall.

This table comes from immunoSEQ multiplex PCR, and its TCRdb copy is limited to in-frame clones, with some not included. This sample has around 31,000 clones, with roughly 94% found just once. Source: peripheral blood, taken before any cancer treatment. The chain has TRBV2 and TRBJ2-2; 7 nucleotides line up with TRBD1. This TCR was sampled from a woman aged 35 to 69 with stage I lung adenocarcinoma. For the CDR3, the DNA is TGTGCCAGCAGTGACCCTAAGACAGGGAATACCGGGGAGCTGTTTTTT. Its translation is CASSDPKTGNTGELFF.